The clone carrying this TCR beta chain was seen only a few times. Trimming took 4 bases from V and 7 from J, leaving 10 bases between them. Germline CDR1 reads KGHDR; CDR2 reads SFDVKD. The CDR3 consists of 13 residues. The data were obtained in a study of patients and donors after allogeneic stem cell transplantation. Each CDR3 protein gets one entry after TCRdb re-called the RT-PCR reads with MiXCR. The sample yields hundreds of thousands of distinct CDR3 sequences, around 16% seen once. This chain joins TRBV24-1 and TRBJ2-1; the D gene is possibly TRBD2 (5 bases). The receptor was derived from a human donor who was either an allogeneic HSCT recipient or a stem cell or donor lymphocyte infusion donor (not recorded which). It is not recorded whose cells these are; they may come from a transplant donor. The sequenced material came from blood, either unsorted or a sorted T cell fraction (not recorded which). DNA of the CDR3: TGTGCCACCAGTGACGCTAGCTGGAATGAGCAGTTCTTC. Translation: CATSDASWNEQFF.